These T cell receptor beta chains were read from a single sample in a study of blood T cell repertoires in COVID-19. Profiled with immunoSEQ multiplex PCR; TCRdb holds only in-frame clones, not every one. The data hold around 150,000 clones, with around three quarters observed a single time. Sequenced: peripheral blood. These receptors came from a man aged 45 to 65 with active or convalescent COVID-19. Each CDR3 is given without its conserved first and last residue. Size tells how often a clone was seen (once, few, many) or the class of an expanded clone, and some rows leave it out.

clone size | J gene | CDR3 length | V gene | CDR3 protein
. | TRBJ1-1 | 13 | TRBV28 | ATEGDRAMNTEAF
. | TRBJ2-3 | 11 | TRBV11-2 | ASSLDPRDTQY
. | TRBJ2-7 | 12 | TRBV11-2 | ASSLEGAAYEQY
. | TRBJ2-5 | 12 | TRBV11-3 | ASSLPDSQETQY
. | TRBJ2-1 | 14 | TRBV18 | ASSPSRGETAHEQF
. | TRBJ1-1 | 17 | TRBV9 | ASSPRQGITVERNTEAF
many | TRBJ2-4 | 14 | TRBV29-1 | SVVLLAGSGGNIQY
. | TRBJ2-3 | 12 | TRBV6-5 | ASRPDSTLDTQY
. | TRBJ2-1 | 18 | TRBV5-1 | ASSLWLGGTYSLAYNEQF
. | TRBJ2-1 | 16 | TRBV7-3 | ASSQRAGEVRGNNEQF
. | TRBJ1-6 | 13 | TRBV5-1 | ASSAGQGLGSPLH
. | TRBJ2-5 | 11 | TRBV5-1 | ASSLSLAETQY
. | TRBJ2-3 | 14 | TRBV27 | ASSLPTGGPADTQY
. | TRBJ2-1 | 13 | TRBV27 | ASGLGLAGVGEQF
. | TRBJ1-1 | 15 | TRBV29-1 | SVEGTGSSERNTEAF
. | TRBJ2-1 | 17 | TRBV9 | ASSVAKGPRASGSIEQF
. | TRBJ1-3 | 12 | TRBV29-1 | SAKRTGSGNTIY
few | TRBJ2-3 | 14 | TRBV27 | ASTRTSGRGTDTQY
. | TRBJ2-5 | 11 | TRBV5-1 | ASSLRGQETQY
. | TRBJ1-2 | 12 | TRBV6-4 | ASSDSRASGGYT
. | TRBJ2-1 | 14 | TRBV9 | ASSTHSGRWDNEQF
. | TRBJ2-7 | 13 | TRBV5-1 | ASSLQLAGDHEQY
. | TRBJ1-2 | 9 | TRBV6-5 | ASSGREGYT
many | TRBJ2-2 | 14 | TRBV4-1 | ASSPHQSAGAGELF
. | TRBJ1-1 | 12 | TRBV11-3 | ASSLSGQNTEAF
. | TRBJ1-3 | 13 | TRBV3-1/TRBV3-2 | ASSQDSGTGNTIY